Following are 30 T cell receptor beta chains from one sample sequenced in a study of shared clonotypes between healthy human individuals. Repertoires were generated with immunoSEQ multiplex PCR, while TCRdb's copy carries only in-frame clones and drops some. Among 650,000 to 750,000 clones listed, 72% were seen once. Specimen: memory CD4+ T cells sorted from blood. This sample's subset: CD45RA-negative fraction. The receptors derive from a woman aged 30 to 39 in good health.

V is TRBV7-9 and J is TRBJ2-1; D is unresolved. Germline V gene lookup returns CDR1 SEHNR and CDR2 FQNEAQ (reference sequence). The CDR3 length is 14 residues. V was shortened by 2 bases and J by 3 bases, with 8 bases between the two germline ends. The CDR3 sequence is CASSLSGGYNEQFF. For the CDR3, the DNA is TGTGCCAGCAGCTTAAGTGGCGGCTACAATGAGCAGTTCTTC.

The CDR3 nucleotides are TGTGCCAGCAGCCCCTACACCCGCACAGATACGCAGTATTTT. It encodes CASSPYTRTDTQYF. The chain couples TRBV7-2 to TRBJ2-3; D gene ambiguous. Germline CDR1 reads SGHTA; CDR2 reads FQGNSA. With 5 bases removed from V and 1 base from J, the gap between germline ends came to 10 bases. This CDR3 is 14 amino acids long.

The chain links TRBV6-5 to TRBJ1-1; no reliable D call. Trimming left V 6 bases short and J 4 bases short, with 12 bases between. CDR3 size: 13 residues. CDR1 and CDR2 from the germline V gene are MNHEY and SVGAGI. The CDR3 is CASRRKRATEAFF. The CDR3 nucleotides read TGTGCCAGCAGACGCAAAAGGGCCACTGAAGCTTTCTTT.

This clone occurred a few times. The CDR3 region is CASSLEAGRSYEQYF. Here the CDR3 DNA reads TGTGCCAGCAGCTTAGAAGCGGGGAGGTCCTACGAGCAGTACTTC. The rearrangement joins TRBV11-2 to TRBJ2-7; 7 nucleotides agree with TRBD2. The length of the CDR3 is 15 residues. V lost 0 bases to trimming and J lost 1 base; unmatched junction nucleotides: 3. Germline V lookup: CDR1 SGHAT, CDR2 FQNNGV.

This clone was observed a single time. V usage is TRBV5-1 and J usage is TRBJ1-1; weak D call: TRBD1 (5 bases). The CDR3 is 12 residues long. V was trimmed by 2 bases and J by 8 bases, leaving 10 bases between them. CDR1 is SGHRS, CDR2 YFSETQ, per germline. The DNA for the CDR3 is TGCGCCAGCAGCTTAACGACAGCAGAAGCTTTCTTT. It encodes CASSLTTAEAFF.

The chain recombines TRBV30 with TRBJ1-5, with 9 bases that match TRBD1. V was pared by 3 bases and J by 0 bases, with 12 bases of the junction left unmatched. The length of the CDR3 is 18 residues. Looked up from germline, CDR1 is GTSNPN and CDR2 is SVGIG (reference sequence). In DNA form, the CDR3 reads TGTGCCTGGAGCGTTACGAGGACAGGGGTATATAGCAATCAGCCCCAGCATTTT. Encoded protein: CAWSVTRTGVYSNQPQHF.

V is TRBV19 and J is TRBJ2-1; no definite D call. CDR1 LNHDA and CDR2 SQIVND come from the germline V gene (reference sequence). CDR3 length equals 15 residues. V was trimmed by 1 base and J by 3 bases, leaving 10 bases between them. The CDR3 protein is CASSIARARYNEQFF. The CDR3 DNA is TGTGCCAGTAGTATAGCCCGGGCCCGCTACAATGAGCAGTTCTTC.

V gene TRBV28 combines with J gene TRBJ2-7, with 12 bases matching TRBD2. Looked up from germline, CDR1 is MDHEN and CDR2 is SYDVKM. The CDR3 contains 15 residues. V trimming: 3 bases; J trimming: 7 bases; junction bases outside the gene matches: 7. For the CDR3, the DNA is TGTGCCAGCAGTTTGCACGGGACTAGCGGGTGGGAGCAGTACTTC. This codes for CASSLHGTSGWEQYF.

The V call is TRBV28, the J call TRBJ2-7; 9 bases agree with TRBD1. Germline CDR1 is MDHEN and CDR2 is SYDVKM. The V gene end was trimmed by 7 bases and the J gene end by 11 bases; junction bases not matched to a gene: 9. The CDR3 covers 12 residues. For the CDR3, the DNA is TGTGCCAGCACCCAGGGACAGGGAGTCAAGTACTTC. Translation gives CASTQGQGVKYF. The full variable domain, in which reference TRBV28 and TRBJ2-7 provide the parts outside the CDR3, is DVKVTQSSRYLVKRTGEKVFLECVQDMDHENMFWYRQDPGLGLRLIYFSYDVKMKEKGDIPEGYSVSREKKERFSLILESASTNQTSMYLCASTQGQGVKYFGPGTRLTVT.

The V gene is TRBV28, the J gene TRBJ2-1; a possible D gene is TRBD1 (6 bases). Trimming cost V 3 bases and J 3 bases, with 18 bases left between them. Germline V CDR1 and CDR2: MDHEN, SYDVKM. This CDR3 spans 17 amino acids. This chain's CDR3 is CASSLTPGTLIYNEQFF. CDR3 bases: TGTGCCAGCAGTTTGACCCCCGGGACACTCATCTACAATGAGCAGTTCTTC.

CDR3 amino acids: CASSQGWRSTGELFF. Here the CDR3 DNA reads TGTGCCAGCTCCCAAGGATGGCGGTCCACCGGGGAGCTGTTTTTT. The rearrangement links TRBV11-3 to TRBJ2-2, with D uncertain. Germline CDR1 SGHNT, CDR2 YENEEA. Trimming took 8 bases from V and 4 from J, leaving 17 bases between them. CDR3 length: 15 amino acids. Variable domain in full (rest from reference TRBV11-3 and TRBJ2-2): EAGVVQSPRYKIIEKKQPVAFWCNPISGHNTLYWYLQNLGQGPELLIRYENEEAVDDSQLPKDRFSAERLKGVDSTLKIQPAELGDSAVYLCASSQGWRSTGELFFGEGSRLTVL.

This clone was seen repeatedly, ten times or more. Other DNA sequences from this sample encode an identical CDR3 as well. The chain has TRBV5-4 and TRBJ2-5, with D perhaps matching TRBD1 (6 bases). The germline V gene has CDR1 SGHNT and CDR2 YYREEE (reference sequence). The V end lost 0 bases, the J end lost 2 bases, and 14 bases lay between the germline ends. CDR3 length: 16 amino acids. The CDR3 bases are TGTGCCAGCAGCTTGGAGACAGGCGGTGGGCAAGAGACCCAGTACTTC. Encoded protein: CASSLETGGGQETQYF.

This chain connects TRBV7-3 to TRBJ2-7; no definite D call. With 2 bases removed from V and 5 bases from J, the gap between germline ends came to 13 bases. Germline V lookup: CDR1 SGHTA, CDR2 FQGTGA. CDR3 length: 14 amino acids. The CDR3 nucleotides are TGTGCCAGCAGCTTAGCGACTGGTACAGACGAGCAGTACTTC. Protein product: CASSLATGTDEQYF.

The J gene is TRBJ2-1, the V gene TRBV14; D uncertain. The V end was cut by 0 bases, the J end by 12 bases, with 15 bases between. CDR1 is SGHDN, CDR2 FVKESK, per germline. CDR3 length: 14 amino acids. The CDR3 nucleotides read TGTGCCAGCAGCCAAGAAGCTCGGACCGTCAGGCAGTTCTTC. This gives the protein CASSQEARTVRQFF. The complete variable domain, with remaining parts taken from reference TRBV14 and TRBJ2-1, reads EAGVTQFPSHSVIEKGQTVTLRCDPISGHDNLYWYRRVMGKEIKFLLHFVKESKQDESGMPNNRFLAERTGGTYSTLKVQPAELEDSGVYFCASSQEARTVRQFFGPGTRLTVL.

The rearrangement links TRBV5-1 to TRBJ1-5, with TRBD1 as a possible D gene (6 bases). The CDR3 is 20 amino acids. The V end lost 4 bases, the J end lost 0 bases, and 26 bases lay between the germline ends. The germline V gene has CDR1 SGHRS and CDR2 YFSETQ. CDR3 protein: CASSPGPTGATVYSNQPQHF. The CDR3 DNA reads as TGCGCCAGCAGCCCGGGCCCGACAGGAGCAACGGTCTATAGCAATCAGCCCCAGCATTTT.

This clone showed up just once. This chain's CDR3 is CAWTSGREDEQFF. DNA for the CDR3: TGTGCCTGGACCAGCGGGAGAGAGGATGAGCAGTTCTTC. The chain uses TRBV30 and TRBJ2-1; TRBD2 aligns across 8 bases. The CDR3 loop spans 13 amino acids. V lost 4 bases, J lost 8 bases, and 7 bases stayed unmatched. In germline, CDR1 is GTSNPN, CDR2 SVGIG (reference sequence).

This CDR3 reads CASSLAGGTDTQYF. The DNA for the CDR3 is TGTGCCAGCAGCTTAGCGGGAGGCACAGATACGCAGTATTTT. This sequence joins TRBV7-2 and TRBJ2-3; possible D gene TRBD2, 5 bases. This CDR3 has 14 amino acids. Trimming removed 0 bases at V and 1 base at J, with 5 bases between. The germline gives CDR1 SGHTA, CDR2 FQGNSA.

V and J are TRBV5-1 and TRBJ1-2; perhaps TRBD1 as D (6 bases). Germline CDR1 and CDR2: SGHRS and YFSETQ. CDR3 length: 15 amino acids. The ends were cut back, 1 base at V and 2 bases at J, with 12 bases in the middle. The CDR3 here is CASSLRQDQNYGYTF. CDR3 sequence (DNA): TGCGCCAGCAGCTTGCGACAGGATCAAAACTATGGCTACACCTTC.

The chain links TRBV28 to TRBJ2-3; TRBD2 matches 11 bases. The CDR3 has 19 amino acids. The J segment lost 1 base and the V segment lost 3 bases, leaving 12 bases of the junction unmatched. Germline CDR1 reads MDHEN; CDR2 reads SYDVKM. The CDR3 sequence is CASSFPPLAGGIGTDTQYF. The CDR3 region has the DNA TGTGCCAGCAGTTTCCCCCCGCTAGCGGGAGGAATCGGCACAGATACGCAGTATTTT. The variable domain in full, completed from reference TRBV28 and TRBJ2-3, reads DVKVTQSSRYLVKRTGEKVFLECVQDMDHENMFWYRQDPGLGLRLIYFSYDVKMKEKGDIPEGYSVSREKKERFSLILESASTNQTSMYLCASSFPPLAGGIGTDTQYFGPGTRLTVL.

The V and J genes are TRBV4-2 and TRBJ2-7; 9 nucleotides line up with TRBD2. Trimming took 1 base from V and 0 from J; bases not matched to a gene: 1. CDR3 length equals 15 residues. Germline V gene data show CDR1 as LGHNA and CDR2 as YNFKEQ. CDR3 coding DNA: TGTGCCAGCAGCCAAGGGCGGGGGGGCTCCTACGAGCAGTACTTC. Its translation is CASSQGRGGSYEQYF.

This clone was seen a few times. Written as DNA, the CDR3 is TGTGCCAGCTCACCACATAAAAGTCCAGGGCCAGGGAACACTGAAGCTTTCTTT. It is translated as CASSPHKSPGPGNTEAFF. V usage is TRBV18 and J usage is TRBJ1-1, with a tentative D call TRBD1 (5 bases). This CDR3 has 18 residues. Germline V CDR1 and CDR2: KGHSH, LQKENI. Trimming removed 1 base from V and 1 base from J, with 19 bases in between. The full variable domain, rest sourced from reference TRBV18 and TRBJ1-1, is NAGVMQNPRHLVRRRGQEARLRCSPMKGHSHVYWYRQLPEEGLKFMVYLQKENIIDESGMPKERFSAEFPKEGPSILRIQQVVRGDSAAYFCASSPHKSPGPGNTEAFFGQGTRLTVV.

This clone appeared once. The CDR3 bases are TGCAGCGTTGAAGATCAGGGTTACGAGCAGTACTTC. Translating it yields CSVEDQGYEQYF. This chain connects TRBV29-1 to TRBJ2-5, with D possibly TRBD1 on 5 matching bases. The DNA end favors TRBJ2-7, so the J call may be wrong. Germline CDR1 SQVTM, CDR2 ANQGSEA. The CDR3 has 12 amino acids.

The rearrangement links TRBV11-2 to TRBJ2-7, with TRBD2 as a possible D gene (6 bases). CDR3 size: 18 residues. Germline CDR1 reads SGHAT; CDR2 reads FQNNGV. Trimming pared 6 bases from V and 0 bases from J, leaving 24 bases between. The CDR3 reads CASRSIVDRGIFSYEQYF. The CDR3 DNA reads as TGTGCCAGCAGGTCTATTGTGGATCGCGGGATCTTCTCCTACGAGCAGTACTTC.

The chain combines TRBV12-5 with TRBJ2-2, with a possible D match to TRBD2 (5 bases). V shed 3 bases and J shed 7 bases, with 12 bases lying between them. Germline V CDR1 and CDR2: LGHNT, FRNRAP. The CDR3 runs to 14 residues. CDR3 loop: CASGLSGVGGELFF. CDR3 bases: TGTGCTAGTGGTTTATCCGGGGTTGGCGGGGAGCTGTTTTTT.

This chain connects TRBV28 to TRBJ1-5; tentatively, D is TRBD1 (6 bases). The CDR3 contains 15 residues. The ends were cut back, 6 bases at V and 10 bases at J, with 22 bases in the middle. In germline, CDR1 is MDHEN, CDR2 SYDVKM. The CDR3 region is CASRIPGTRGRPQHF. CDR3 DNA: TGTGCCAGCAGAATTCCCGGGACACGGGGGCGACCCCAGCATTTT.

The chain couples TRBV11-2 to TRBJ1-1; no clear D gene. This CDR3 comprises 13 residues. Trimming pared 5 bases from V and 9 bases from J, leaving 16 bases between. The V gene's germline CDR1 is SGHAT and CDR2 FQNNGV. CDR3 nucleotide sequence: TGTGCCAGCAGCCCTAGGGTTGGCGTCCAAGCTTTCTTT. Amino acids: CASSPRVGVQAFF.

This clone was recorded a few times. The gene calls are TRBV4-2 and TRBJ2-3; 11 bases match TRBD2. Losses at the gene ends were 6 bases for V and 2 bases for J; bases not matched to a gene: 7. Germline assignment: CDR1 LGHNA and CDR2 YNFKEQ. The CDR3 contains 16 residues. The CDR3 spells CASSQRLAGYTDTQYF. The CDR3 nucleotides read TGTGCCAGCAGTCAACGACTAGCGGGGTACACAGATACGCAGTATTTT.

The V call is TRBV28, the J call TRBJ2-7; TRBD1 aligns across 10 bases. This CDR3 is 14 amino acids long. Trimming took 5 bases from V and 1 from J; bases not matched to a gene: 2. Germline assignment: CDR1 MDHEN and CDR2 SYDVKM. CDR3 bases: TGTGCCAGCAGTAGGACAGGGGGGTCCTACGAGCAGTACTTC. This translates into CASSRTGGSYEQYF.

The rearrangement uses TRBV19 and TRBJ1-5, with TRBD1 matching 8 bases. Germline lookup yields CDR1 LNHDA and CDR2 SQIVND (reference sequence). Trimming cost V 6 bases and J 8 bases; bases outside gene matches: 15. The CDR3 totals 16 residues. CDR3 sequence: CASSKVRTGNSKPQHF. DNA of the CDR3: TGTGCCAGTAGCAAGGTTAGGACAGGGAATTCGAAGCCCCAGCATTTT.

The rearrangement uses TRBV6-5 and TRBJ1-1, with a weak D call TRBD1 (6 bases). Trimming removed 5 bases from V and 2 bases from J, with 15 bases in between. CDR3 length equals 15 residues. Germline CDR1 and CDR2: MNHEY and SVGAGI. This CDR3 is CASSSQGMANTEAFF. CDR3 nucleotide sequence: TGTGCCAGCAGTAGCCAGGGGATGGCCAACACTGAAGCTTTCTTT.